The TCR beta chain under discussion was sequenced for a study of beta chain features in type 1 diabetes. In the study overall: The examined sorted cells totaled fewer than 110,000,000 across samples.

This clone has only a few counts. Expressed TCRB transcripts were sequenced after all isolated RNA was converted to cDNA. The repertoire was sequenced with immunoSEQ multiplex PCR; TCRdb's copy has only in-frame clones and lacks some. Here the sample spans about 140,000 clones, 9.5% to 10% being singletons. CDR1 and CDR2 from the germline V gene are ENHRY and SYGVKD. Trimming removed 4 bases from V and 3 bases from J, with 6 bases in between. This CDR3 spans 12 amino acids. Input material: central memory CD4+ T cells from blood. This chain connects TRBV10-3 to TRBJ1-2; D is ambiguous. The sequence came from a woman aged 40 to 50 in good health. CDR3 protein: CAISAGDYGYTF. DNA for the CDR3: TGTGCCATCAGTGCCGGGGACTATGGCTACACCTTC.